The 21 T cell receptor beta chains presented below share a single source sample, sequenced in a study of OX40 agonist ivuxolimab in advanced cancers. Produced via immunoSEQ multiplex PCR; TCRdb's table is partial and in-frame only. The sample yields 18,000 or so clones, about 80% seen once. Sequenced material: CD4+ or CD8+ T cells sorted from blood, taken in a trial of the OX40 agonist ivuxolimab. The receptors were gathered from an adult with an advanced solid tumor such as melanoma, head and neck, liver or kidney cancer.

The rearrangement joins TRBV7-9 to TRBJ2-5; D gene uncertain. There are 14 residues in the CDR3. With 1 base removed from V and 2 bases from J, the gap between germline ends came to 8 bases. Germline CDR1 reads SEHNR; CDR2 reads FQNEAQ (reference sequence). CDR3 sequence (DNA): TGTGCCAGCAGCTTAGTTTCTACTCAAGAGACCCAGTACTTC. Translating it yields CASSLVSTQETQYF.

The chain couples TRBV9 to TRBJ1-3, with D hard to call. The CDR3 spans 16 residues. From germline, CDR1 is SGDLS and CDR2 YYNGEE. V was pared by 0 bases and J by 3 bases, with 13 bases between. The CDR3 sequence is CASSVVAGFGGNTIYF. Written as DNA, the CDR3 is TGTGCCAGCAGCGTAGTGGCGGGGTTCGGTGGAAACACCATATATTTT.

This clone turned up a few times. This chain links TRBV7-9 with TRBJ2-1, with D perhaps TRBD1 (5 bases). Trimming shortened V by 1 base and J by 8 bases, and 12 bases separated the two germline ends. The germline V gene has CDR1 SEHNR and CDR2 FQNEAQ (reference sequence). This CDR3 contains 14 residues. CDR3 DNA: TGTGCCAGCAGCTTAGGGGGCGCGTCGGATGAGCAGTTCTTC. It specifies CASSLGGASDEQFF.

V usage is TRBV10-1 and J usage is TRBJ1-3; D remains ambiguous. The germline V and J ends were trimmed by 6 bases and 3 bases, with 6 bases remaining between them. The CDR3 length is 12 residues. Germline loops: CDR1 WNHNN, CDR2 SYGVQD (reference sequence). The CDR3 nucleotides read TGCGCCAGCAGGGTCTGTGGAAACACCATATATTTT. It codes for CASRVCGNTIYF.

The rearrangement uses TRBV27 and TRBJ2-1; 14 positions match TRBD2. The V gene end was trimmed by 3 bases and the J gene end by 9 bases; junction bases not matched to a gene: 4. CDR1 and CDR2 (germline): MNHEY, SMNVEV (reference sequence). The CDR3 is 15 residues long. CDR3 residues: CASSLGTSGSTEQFF. DNA of the CDR3: TGTGCCAGCAGTTTGGGGACTAGCGGGAGTACTGAGCAGTTCTTC.

The chain couples TRBV10-1 to TRBJ2-3, with D maybe TRBD1 (5 bases). This CDR3 has 16 residues. CDR1 is WNHNN, CDR2 SYGVQD, per germline (reference sequence). With 3 bases removed from V and 0 bases from J, the gap between germline ends came to 13 bases. The CDR3 loop reads CASSDPRGSSTDTQYF. CDR3 DNA sequence: TGCGCCAGCAGTGATCCAAGGGGTTCTAGCACAGATACGCAGTATTTT.

Only one count was recorded for this clone. This rearrangement joins TRBV28 to TRBJ1-2; the match to TRBD1 covers 9 bases. Germline V gene data show CDR1 as MDHEN and CDR2 as SYDVKM. V lost 6 bases to trimming and J lost 4 bases; unmatched junction nucleotides: 12. The CDR3 length is 16 residues. The CDR3 region is CASSRDRGYRTYGYTF. CDR3 DNA sequence: TGTGCCAGCAGCCGCGACAGGGGGTATAGGACCTATGGCTACACCTTC.

The chain couples TRBV10-3 to TRBJ2-2; 10 bases match TRBD1. Per the germline V gene, CDR1 is ENHRY and CDR2 is SYGVKD. The V gene end was trimmed by 11 bases and the J gene end by 5 bases; junction bases not matched to a gene: 5. There are 13 residues in the CDR3. The CDR3 sequence is CAHGTGDTGELFF. The CDR3 DNA reads as TGTGCCCACGGGACAGGGGATACCGGGGAGCTGTTTTTT.

V gene TRBV4-2 combines with J gene TRBJ2-7; tentatively, D is TRBD2 (6 bases). CDR1 and CDR2 (germline): LGHNA, YNFKEQ. The CDR3 is made up of 15 amino acids. With 0 bases removed from V and 0 bases from J, the gap between germline ends came to 9 bases. As DNA, the CDR3 is TGTGCCAGCAGCCAAGATAATAGCGGCTCCTACGAGCAGTACTTC. This sequence encodes CASSQDNSGSYEQYF.

The V and J genes are TRBV7-2 and TRBJ2-2, with 8 bases that match TRBD2. The CDR3 extends over 17 amino acids. Trimming removed 1 base from V and 3 bases from J; junction bases left unmatched: 7. Per germline, CDR1 SGHTA and CDR2 FQGNSA. The CDR3 reads CASSLGAAGGYTGELFF. The CDR3 coding sequence is TGTGCCAGCAGCTTAGGGGCCGCGGGGGGCTACACCGGGGAGCTGTTTTTT.

The genes are TRBV7-8 and TRBJ1-3; D not resolved. V was shortened by 5 bases and J by 0 bases, with 8 bases between the two germline ends. CDR1 is SGHVS and CDR2 is FQNEAQ in the germline V gene. The CDR3 length is 14 residues. The CDR3 is CASSIRTSGNTIYF. CDR3 sequence (DNA): TGTGCCAGCAGCATACGGACCTCTGGAAACACCATATATTTT. The entire variable domain, with the rest obtained from reference TRBV7-8 and TRBJ1-3, is as follows: GAGVSQSPRYKVAKRGQDVALRCDPISGHVSLFWYQQALGQGPEFLTYFQNEAQLDKSGLPSDRFFAERPEGSVSTLKIQRTQQEDSAVYLCASSIRTSGNTIYFGEGSWLTVV.

The rearrangement joins TRBV29-1 to TRBJ2-1; D may be TRBD1 or TRBD2 (5 bases each). This CDR3 is built from 13 residues. Germline lookup yields CDR1 SQVTM and CDR2 ANQGSEA. V gave up 4 bases and J gave up 6 bases, with 13 bases separating them. CDR3 sequence (DNA): TGCAGCGTTGGAAACCGGGGCACCAATGAGCAGTTCTTC. It specifies CSVGNRGTNEQFF.

The rearrangement uses TRBV4-2 and TRBJ1-2, with D possibly matching TRBD1 (5 bases). V lost 1 base to trimming and J lost 8 bases, with 11 bases between them. The germline CDR1 and CDR2 sequences are LGHNA and YNFKEQ. The CDR3 loop spans 13 amino acids. The CDR3 sequence is CASSQAAGRGYTF. The DNA for the CDR3 is TGTGCCAGCAGCCAAGCCGCAGGGCGCGGCTACACCTTC.

In its sample, this clone was seen once. V gene TRBV6-5 combines with J gene TRBJ2-1; 9 bases fit TRBD1. Germline CDR1 is MNHEY and CDR2 is SVGAGI. The CDR3 is made up of 15 amino acids. V shed 6 bases and J 4 bases; nucleotides not matched to a gene: 7. DNA for the CDR3: TGTGCCAGCAGGAAGGACAGGGGTCCTTACAATGAGCAGTTCTTC. It specifies CASRKDRGPYNEQFF.

The chain links TRBV7-2 to TRBJ1-5; 9 bases align to TRBD1. Germline V gene sequence: CDR1 SGHTA, CDR2 FQGNSA. The CDR3 sequence is 16 residues long. V lost 5 bases to trimming and J lost 2 bases; unmatched junction nucleotides: 7. The CDR3 region is CASSPTGGRGNQPQHF. In DNA form, the CDR3 reads TGTGCCAGCAGCCCAACAGGGGGCCGAGGCAATCAGCCCCAGCATTTT. The full variable domain, completed using reference TRBV7-2 and TRBJ1-5, is GAGVSQSPSNKVTEKGKDVELRCDPISGHTALYWYRQSLGQGLEFLIYFQGNSAPDKSGLPSDRFSAERTGGSVSTLTIQRTQQEDSAVYLCASSPTGGRGNQPQHFGDGTRLSIL.

The rearrangement uses TRBV30 and TRBJ1-1; D may be TRBD1 (5 bases). CDR3 size: 15 residues. V lost 8 bases and J lost 1, with 20 bases in between. Germline values: CDR1 GTSNPN, CDR2 SVGIG (reference sequence). In DNA form, the CDR3 reads TGTGCCGGGATAACCTTCCGGGGGAGGAACACTGAAGCTTTCTTT. Its protein is CAGITFRGRNTEAFF.

This chain connects TRBV6-1 to TRBJ1-4, with 9 positions matching TRBD1. This CDR3 has 15 residues. V dropped 7 bases and J dropped 6; count of bases not matched to a gene: 9. The germline CDR1 and CDR2 sequences are MNHNS and SASEGT. This chain's CDR3 is CASKTGGSGDEKLFF. In DNA, the CDR3 is TGTGCCAGCAAGACAGGGGGAAGTGGGGATGAAAAACTGTTTTTT.

This sequence joins TRBV7-6 and TRBJ1-1; D gene unclear. The germline gives CDR1 SGHVS, CDR2 FNYEAQ. The ends were cut back, 4 bases at V and 1 base at J, with 7 bases in the middle. The CDR3 loop spans 13 amino acids. This CDR3 is CASSYAKNTEAFF. In nucleotides, the CDR3 is TGTGCCAGCAGCTACGCAAAGAACACTGAAGCTTTCTTT.

The chain combines TRBV5-1 with TRBJ2-6; D may be TRBD1 or TRBD2 (6 bases each). The V and J ends lost 0 bases and 4 bases respectively, with 11 bases between them. The CDR3 extends over 16 amino acids. The germline CDR1 and CDR2 sequences are SGHRS and YFSETQ. DNA for the CDR3: TGCGCCAGCAGCTTGGACTCGGGGGCCGGGGCCAACGTCCTGACTTTC. Its protein is CASSLDSGAGANVLTF.

The chain couples TRBV28 to TRBJ1-1; the D is unclear. V was cut by 9 bases and J by 1 base, with 12 bases left in between. From germline, CDR1 is MDHEN and CDR2 SYDVKM. The CDR3 covers 13 residues. The CDR3 is CASDSVENTEAFF. CDR3 DNA sequence: TGTGCCAGTGACTCAGTGGAGAACACTGAAGCTTTCTTT. The variable domain in full, with the rest retrieved from reference TRBV28 and TRBJ1-1, is DVKVTQSSRYLVKRTGEKVFLECVQDMDHENMFWYRQDPGLGLRLIYFSYDVKMKEKGDIPEGYSVSREKKERFSLILESASTNQTSMYLCASDSVENTEAFFGQGTRLTVV.

The rearrangement joins TRBV15 to TRBJ1-2; D is unresolved. Germline CDR1 and CDR2: LNHNV and YYDKDF (reference sequence). This CDR3 is built from 11 residues. Trimming cost V 8 bases and J 2 bases, with 6 bases left between them. This CDR3 is CATGENYGYTF. CDR3 DNA: TGTGCCACCGGAGAGAACTATGGCTACACCTTC.